Shown below are 9 T cell receptor beta chains from a single sample sequenced in a study of T cell changes during pregnancy in multiple sclerosis. Produced via immunoSEQ multiplex PCR; TCRdb's table is partial and in-frame only. This table has about 51,000 clones, 92% appearing once. The sample in question was CD4+ T cells from peripheral blood mononuclear cells, obtained in the third trimester of pregnancy. These receptors all stem from a female donor with multiple sclerosis, enrolled in a pregnancy study.

The chain is built from TRBV29-1 and TRBJ2-5; TRBD2 agrees at 8 bases. Germline assignment: CDR1 SQVTM and CDR2 ANQGSEA. V was clipped by 7 bases and J by 1 base; unmatched bases: 2. This CDR3 comprises 12 residues. CDR3 nucleotides: TGCAGCGCTGGGACTAGCCAAGAGACCCAGTACTTC. Encoded protein: CSAGTSQETQYF.

This clone was observed a handful of times. The genes are TRBV7-9 and TRBJ1-3; D gene unclear. V was shortened by 0 bases and J by 7 bases, with 7 bases between the two germline ends. There are 13 residues in the CDR3. CDR1 and CDR2 from the germline V gene are SEHNR and FQNEAQ (reference sequence). The chain's CDR3 is CASSLARGNTIYF. For the CDR3, the DNA is TGTGCCAGCAGCTTAGCTCGCGGGAACACCATATATTTT.

This chain connects TRBV9 to TRBJ1-5; TRBD1 matches at 11 bases. V lost 4 bases, J lost 5 bases, and 8 bases stayed unmatched. The CDR3 length is 16 residues. Per the germline V gene, CDR1 is SGDLS and CDR2 is YYNGEE. The CDR3 is CASSPGTGGSYQPQHF. The CDR3 nucleotides are TGTGCCAGCAGCCCCGGGACAGGGGGTTCTTATCAGCCCCAGCATTTT.

The rearrangement uses TRBV4-2 and TRBJ1-2, with 8 bases lining up with TRBD1. The CDR3 extends over 16 amino acids. Germline loops: CDR1 LGHNA, CDR2 YNFKEQ. Trimming removed 2 bases from V and 0 bases from J; junction bases left unmatched: 5. This chain's CDR3 is CASSQRGQASNYGYTF. The CDR3 nucleotides read TGTGCCAGCAGCCAAAGGGGACAGGCTTCTAACTATGGCTACACCTTC.

The chain uses TRBV29-1 and TRBJ2-5; D unresolved. V dropped 6 bases and J dropped 7 bases, with 9 bases sitting between them. This CDR3 has 10 residues. Germline-derived CDR1 and CDR2 are SQVTM and ANQGSEA. The CDR3 DNA is TGCAGCGTCACTACCTTGACCCAGTACTTC. Translation: CSVTTLTQYF.

The gene calls are TRBV5-1 and TRBJ1-1; 11 nucleotides align to TRBD1. J was trimmed by 1 base and V by 4 bases; bases with no gene match: 6. The germline V gene encodes CDR1 SGHRS and CDR2 YFSETQ. This CDR3 comprises 16 residues. Here the CDR3 DNA reads TGCGCCAGCAGCGCAAGGACAGGGGGCCCGAACACTGAAGCTTTCTTT. As protein: CASSARTGGPNTEAFF.

V gene TRBV15 combines with J gene TRBJ2-7, with 8 bases fitting TRBD1. J lost 0 bases, V lost 1 base, and 11 bases had no gene match. CDR3 length equals 18 residues. The germline V gene encodes CDR1 LNHNV and CDR2 YYDKDF (reference sequence). CDR3 residues: CATSRASFPGQVSYEQYF. The CDR3 coding sequence is TGTGCCACCAGCAGAGCTTCTTTCCCGGGACAGGTCTCCTACGAGCAGTACTTC.

The chain carries TRBV27 and TRBJ2-7, with 7 bases that match TRBD1. J lost 3 bases, V lost 4 bases, and 9 bases had no gene match. Per the germline V gene, CDR1 is MNHEY and CDR2 is SMNVEV (reference sequence). This CDR3 is built from 15 residues. The CDR3 sequence: CASSSPTGVGYEQYF. The CDR3 bases are TGTGCCAGCAGTTCCCCCACAGGGGTGGGCTACGAGCAGTACTTC.

The J gene is TRBJ2-7, the V gene TRBV5-1; tentatively, D is TRBD1 (5 bases). Trimming took 4 bases from V and 0 from J, leaving 23 bases between them. This CDR3 comprises 18 residues. Germline CDR1 SGHRS, CDR2 YFSETQ. The CDR3 region is CASSLDRARRGSSYEQYF. CDR3 bases: TGCGCCAGCAGCCTCGATAGGGCACGTAGGGGTAGCTCCTACGAGCAGTACTTC.